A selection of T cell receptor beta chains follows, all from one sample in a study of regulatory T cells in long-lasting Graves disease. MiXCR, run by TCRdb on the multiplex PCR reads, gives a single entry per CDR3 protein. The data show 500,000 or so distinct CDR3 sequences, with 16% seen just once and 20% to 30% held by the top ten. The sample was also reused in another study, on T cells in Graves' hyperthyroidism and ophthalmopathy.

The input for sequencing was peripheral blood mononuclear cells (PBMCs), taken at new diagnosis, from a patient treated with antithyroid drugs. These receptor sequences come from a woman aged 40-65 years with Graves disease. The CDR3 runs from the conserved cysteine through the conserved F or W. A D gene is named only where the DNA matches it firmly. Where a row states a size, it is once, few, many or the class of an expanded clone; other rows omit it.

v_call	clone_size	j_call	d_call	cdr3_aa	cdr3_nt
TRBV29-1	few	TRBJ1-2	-	CSVGPPRTESSGYTF	TGCAGCGTTGGCCCCCCGAGGACGGAATCCAGTGGCTACACCTTC
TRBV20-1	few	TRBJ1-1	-	CSAYTRNTEAFF	TGCAGTGCTTATACACGGAACACTGAAGCTTTCTTT
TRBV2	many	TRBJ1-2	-	CASTGGDYGYTF	TGTGCCAGCACGGGAGGGGACTATGGCTACACCTTC
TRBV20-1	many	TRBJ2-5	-	CSANTGGGRETQYF	TGCAGTGCTAACACGGGGGGCGGGAGAGAGACCCAGTACTTC
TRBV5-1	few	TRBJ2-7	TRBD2	CASSKTSGGSRYEQYF	TGCGCCAGCAGCAAGACTAGCGGGGGGTCCCGATACGAGCAGTACTTC
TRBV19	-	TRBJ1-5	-	CASSIGYQPQHF	TGTGCCAGTAGTATAGGATATCAGCCCCAGCATTTT
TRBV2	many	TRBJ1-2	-	CASTSGTNYGYTF	TGTGCCAGCACCTCCGGGACTAACTATGGCTACACCTTC
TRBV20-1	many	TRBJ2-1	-	CSAFYNEQFF	TGCAGTGCTTTTTACAATGAGCAGTTCTTC
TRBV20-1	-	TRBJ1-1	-	CSVGYPPEAFF	TGCAGTGTTGGATACCCCCCTGAAGCTTTCTTT
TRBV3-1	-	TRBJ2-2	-	CASSQPFGGTGELFF	TGTGCCAGCAGCCAACCATTTGGGGGCACCGGGGAGCTGTTTTTT
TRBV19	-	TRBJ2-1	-	CASTPFQWGVGYNEQFF	TGTGCCAGTACCCCCTTTCAGTGGGGGGTGGGCTACAATGAGCAGTTCTTC
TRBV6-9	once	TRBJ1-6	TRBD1	CASSRQGSYSPLHF	TGTGCCAGCAGCCGACAGGGCAGTTATTCACCCCTCCACTTT
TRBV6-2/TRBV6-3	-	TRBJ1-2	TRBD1	CASSYTDRAVGYTF	TGTGCCAGCAGTTACACGGACAGGGCGGTGGGCTACACCTTC
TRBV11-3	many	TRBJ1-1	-	CASSLASWVAHEAFF	TGTGCCAGCAGCTTAGCTTCCTGGGTGGCACATGAAGCTTTCTTT
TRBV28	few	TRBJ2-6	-	CASSSSPLHVLTF	TGTGCCAGCAGTTCCTCCCCCTTGCACGTCCTGACTTTC
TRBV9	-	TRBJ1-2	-	CASSVGGLVNGYTF	TGTGCCAGCAGCGTAGGGGGGTTGGTCAATGGCTACACCTTC
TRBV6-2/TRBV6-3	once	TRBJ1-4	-	CASSLARVANEKLFF	TGTGCCAGCAGCTTAGCCAGGGTAGCTAATGAAAAACTGTTTTTT
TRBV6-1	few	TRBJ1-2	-	CASTLGGTYGYTF	TGTGCCAGCACCCTAGGCGGGACCTATGGCTACACCTTC
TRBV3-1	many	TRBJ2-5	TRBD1	CASSHGTGQETQYF	TGTGCCAGCAGCCACGGGACAGGTCAAGAGACCCAGTACTTC
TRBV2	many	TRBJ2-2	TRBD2	CASGRGPGTNTGELFF	TGTGCCAGCGGGAGGGGCCCGGGGACGAACACCGGGGAGCTGTTTTTT
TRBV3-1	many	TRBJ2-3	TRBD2	CASSQDLAGGSTDTQYF	TGTGCCAGCAGCCAAGATTTGGCGGGGGGGAGCACAGATACGCAGTATTTT
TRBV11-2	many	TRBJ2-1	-	CASSLGTNEQFF	TGTGCCAGCAGCTTAGGAACAAATGAGCAGTTCTTC
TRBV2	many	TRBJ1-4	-	CASSERAVNEKLFF	TGTGCCAGCAGTGAAAGGGCAGTTAATGAAAAACTGTTTTTT
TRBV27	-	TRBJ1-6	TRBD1	CASRPGQGLSPLHF	TGTGCCAGCAGGCCGGGACAGGGGCTCTCACCCCTCCACTTT
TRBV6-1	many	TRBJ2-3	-	CASSRTIRTDTQYF	TGTGCCAGCTCCCGGACTATTCGCACAGATACGCAGTATTTT
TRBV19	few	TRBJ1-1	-	CASTQQDGRAFF	TGTGCCAGTACCCAACAGGACGGCCGAGCTTTCTTT
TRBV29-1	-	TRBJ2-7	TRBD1	CSVAGQAPYEQYF	TGCAGCGTTGCGGGACAGGCCCCCTACGAGCAGTACTTC
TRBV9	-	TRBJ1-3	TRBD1	CASSPGQVLSGNTIYF	TGTGCCAGCAGCCCAGGACAGGTCCTCTCTGGAAACACCATATATTTT
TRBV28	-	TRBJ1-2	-	CASSVKEYGYTF	TGTGCCAGCAGCGTTAAGGAGTATGGCTACACCTTC
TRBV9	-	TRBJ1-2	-	CASSYTGTNYGYTF	TGTGCCAGCAGCTACACCGGGACGAATTATGGCTACACCTTC
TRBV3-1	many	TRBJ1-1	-	CASSQSRAAEAFF	TGTGCCAGCAGCCAAAGCAGGGCTGCTGAAGCTTTCTTT
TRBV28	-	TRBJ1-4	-	CAAVGGRNEKLFF	TGTGCCGCCGTCGGGGGCAGAAATGAAAAACTGTTTTTT
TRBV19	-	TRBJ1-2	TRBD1	CAGAPGTGDHGYTF	TGTGCCGGCGCCCCGGGGACAGGGGACCATGGCTACACCTTC
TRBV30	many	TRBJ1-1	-	CAWSRDGPNTEAFF	TGTGCCTGGTCCCGGGACGGGCCGAACACTGAAGCTTTCTTT
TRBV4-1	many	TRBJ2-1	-	CASSQVAETYNEQFF	TGCGCCAGCAGCCAAGTAGCAGAGACCTACAATGAGCAGTTCTTC
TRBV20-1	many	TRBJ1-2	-	CALVSNYGYTF	TGCGCCCTAGTTTCTAACTATGGCTACACCTTC
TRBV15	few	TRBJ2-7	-	CATSRERGGSGRSYEQYF	TGTGCCACCAGCAGAGAAAGGGGGGGTAGCGGACGTTCCTACGAGCAGTACTTC
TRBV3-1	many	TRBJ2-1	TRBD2	CASSQGRASGGPGDEQFF	TGTGCCAGCAGCCAAGGTAGGGCTAGCGGGGGCCCTGGGGATGAGCAGTTCTTC
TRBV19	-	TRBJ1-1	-	CASSPPRMNTEAFF	TGTGCCAGTAGCCCGCCCAGAATGAACACTGAAGCTTTCTTT
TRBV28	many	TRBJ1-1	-	CASRLGLSSMNTEAFF	TGTGCCAGCAGACTGGGCCTGAGCTCCATGAACACTGAAGCTTTCTTT
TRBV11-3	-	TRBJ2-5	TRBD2	CASSPRGLAGAETQYF	TGTGCCAGCAGCCCTAGAGGACTAGCGGGGGCAGAGACCCAGTACTTC
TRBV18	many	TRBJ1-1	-	CASSPLSGNTEAFF	TGTGCCAGCTCACCTCTTTCCGGGAACACTGAAGCTTTCTTT
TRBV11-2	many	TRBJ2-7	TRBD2	CASSAGGVPYEQYF	TGTGCCAGCAGCGCCGGGGGGGTCCCCTACGAGCAGTACTTC
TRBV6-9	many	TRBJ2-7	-	CASSYARASYEQYF	TGTGCCAGCAGTTACGCGAGGGCCAGCTACGAGCAGTACTTC
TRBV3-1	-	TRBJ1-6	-	CASSPQTGPTTSPLHF	TGTGCCAGCAGCCCACAAACAGGGCCCACTACTTCACCCCTCCACTTT